The clone carrying this T cell receptor (beta chain) was observed once. The use of a sample-barcoded 5' primer and a J-beta primer mix characterized a second PCR of roughly 6 to 11 cycles. Using its own MiXCR run on the 5' RACE reads, TCRdb lists one record per CDR3 protein. Of almost 300,000 distinct CDR3 sequences listed, around 27% are singletons. Germline V lookup: CDR1 MDHEN, CDR2 SYDVKM. This CDR3 region has 16 residues. Trimming took 5 bases from V and 3 from J; bases not matched to a gene: 6. The record originates from a study of blood T cells in healthy people across ages. The gene calls are TRBV28 and TRBJ2-7; TRBD2 aligns across 14 bases. Material: blood. The source is a woman in her 70s in good health. CDR3 nucleotides: TGTGCCAGCAGTGGGGGGACTAGCGGGAGTTTCTACGAGCAGTACTTC. It codes for CASSGGTSGSFYEQYF. Using reference TRBV28 and TRBJ2-7 for the parts outside the CDR3, the full variable domain is DVKVTQSSRYLVKRTGEKVFLECVQDMDHENMFWYRQDPGLGLRLIYFSYDVKMKEKGDIPEGYSVSREKKERFSLILESASTNQTSMYLCASSGGTSGSFYEQYFGPGTRLTVT.